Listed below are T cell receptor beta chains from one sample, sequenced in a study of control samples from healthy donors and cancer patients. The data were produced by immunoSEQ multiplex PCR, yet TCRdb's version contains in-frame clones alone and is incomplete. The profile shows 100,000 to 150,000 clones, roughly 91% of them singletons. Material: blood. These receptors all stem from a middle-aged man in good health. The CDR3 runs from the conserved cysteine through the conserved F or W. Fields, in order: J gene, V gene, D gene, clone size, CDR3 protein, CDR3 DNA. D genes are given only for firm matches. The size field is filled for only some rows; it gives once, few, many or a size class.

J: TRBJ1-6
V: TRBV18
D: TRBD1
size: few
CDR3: CASRQGDRPLNSPLHF
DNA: TGTGCCAGTCGACAGGGGGACAGGCCCCTTAATTCACCCCTCCACTTT

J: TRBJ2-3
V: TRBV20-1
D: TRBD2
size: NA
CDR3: CSASAMGRGGTDTQYF
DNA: TGCAGTGCTAGTGCTATGGGGCGGGGGGGCACAGATACGCAGTATTTT

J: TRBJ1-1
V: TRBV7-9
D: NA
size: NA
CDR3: CASSDSHMNTEAFF
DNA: TGTGCCAGCAGCGACAGTCACATGAACACTGAAGCTTTCTTT

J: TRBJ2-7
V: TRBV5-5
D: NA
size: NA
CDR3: CASSFGGTGEQYF
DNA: TGTGCCAGCAGCTTTGGGGGGACTGGCGAGCAGTACTTC

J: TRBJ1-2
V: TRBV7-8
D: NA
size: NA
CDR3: CASSPHVPGYGYTF
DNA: TGTGCCAGCAGCCCCCATGTTCCAGGCTATGGCTACACCTTC

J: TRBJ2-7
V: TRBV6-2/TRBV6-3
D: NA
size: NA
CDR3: CASSRGPLLYEQYF
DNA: TGTGCCAGCAGTCGAGGACCGTTGCTCTACGAGCAGTACTTC

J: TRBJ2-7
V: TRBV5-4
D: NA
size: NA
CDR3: CASSLGGGGPYYEQYF
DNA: TGTGCCAGCAGCTTGGGGGGCGGAGGTCCTTACTACGAGCAGTACTTC

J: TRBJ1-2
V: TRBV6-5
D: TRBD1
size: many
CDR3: CASSYVRTGGNYGYTF
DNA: TGTGCCAGCAGTTACGTGAGGACAGGGGGGAACTATGGCTACACCTTC

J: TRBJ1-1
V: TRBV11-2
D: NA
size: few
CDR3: CASSWERGAAFF
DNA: TGTGCCAGCAGCTGGGAAAGAGGGGCGGCTTTCTTT

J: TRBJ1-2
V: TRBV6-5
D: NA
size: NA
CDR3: CASSNPGRAGGYTF
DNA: TGTGCCAGCAGTAACCCCGGGAGGGCCGGTGGCTACACCTTC

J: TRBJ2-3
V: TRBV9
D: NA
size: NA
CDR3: CASSVRGERSTDTQYF
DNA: TGTGCCAGCAGCGTAAGGGGCGAACGTAGCACAGATACGCAGTATTTT

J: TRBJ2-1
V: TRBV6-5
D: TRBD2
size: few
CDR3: CASKGGGTYNEQFF
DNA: TGTGCCAGCAAGGGCGGGGGGACGTACAATGAGCAGTTCTTC

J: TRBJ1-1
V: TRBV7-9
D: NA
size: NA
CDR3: CASSFSGENTEAFF
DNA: TGTGCCAGCAGCTTTTCAGGGGAGAACACTGAAGCTTTCTTT

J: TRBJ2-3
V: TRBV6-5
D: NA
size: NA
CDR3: CASSYSGNRVDTQYF
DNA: TGTGCCAGCAGTTACTCGGGCAACAGGGTAGATACGCAGTATTTT

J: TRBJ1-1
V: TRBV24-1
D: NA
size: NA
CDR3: CATSSAGGQAFF
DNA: TGTGCCACCAGTTCTGCGGGGGGGCAAGCTTTCTTT

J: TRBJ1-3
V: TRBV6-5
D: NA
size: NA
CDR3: CASSRQTNSGNTIYF
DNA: TGTGCCAGCAGTCGACAGACAAACTCTGGAAACACCATATATTTT

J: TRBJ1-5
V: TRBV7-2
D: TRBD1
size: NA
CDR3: CASSLSDRVGQPRHF
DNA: TGTGCCAGCAGCTTATCGGACAGGGTCGGTCAGCCCCGGCATTTT

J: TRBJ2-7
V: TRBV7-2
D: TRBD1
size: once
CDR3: CASSPTGTGAYEQYF
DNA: TGTGCCAGCAGCCCAACCGGGACAGGGGCCTACGAGCAGTACTTC

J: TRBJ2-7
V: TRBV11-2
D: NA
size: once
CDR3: CASSLVRSHEQYF
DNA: TGTGCCAGCAGCTTAGTTCGCAGCCACGAGCAGTACTTC

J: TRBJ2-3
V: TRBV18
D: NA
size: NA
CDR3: CASSPRGSTDTQYF
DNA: TGTGCCAGCTCACCAAGGGGTAGCACAGATACGCAGTATTTT

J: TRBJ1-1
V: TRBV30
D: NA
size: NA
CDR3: CAWSTPFGMDTEAFF
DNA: TGTGCCTGGAGTACCCCGTTTGGGATGGACACTGAAGCTTTCTTT

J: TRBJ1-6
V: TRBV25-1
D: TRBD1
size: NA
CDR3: CASTVSRTGVNSPLHF
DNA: TGTGCCAGCACTGTATCCCGGACAGGGGTTAATTCACCCCTCCACTTT

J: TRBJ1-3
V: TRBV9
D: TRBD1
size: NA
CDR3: CASSVLGRQGASGNTIYF
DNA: TGTGCCAGCAGCGTACTTGGCCGACAGGGGGCATCTGGAAACACCATATATTTT

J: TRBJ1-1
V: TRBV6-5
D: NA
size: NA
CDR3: CASSPRQDNSKAFF
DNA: TGTGCCAGCAGCCCCAGACAGGACAACTCGAAAGCTTTCTTT

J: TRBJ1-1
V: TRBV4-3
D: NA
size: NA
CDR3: CASSHLRGRRNTEAFF
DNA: TGCGCCAGCAGCCACCTCAGAGGGCGGAGAAACACTGAAGCTTTCTTT

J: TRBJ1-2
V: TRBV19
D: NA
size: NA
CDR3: CASSPSRGNYGYTF
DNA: TGTGCCAGTAGCCCTTCGAGGGGGAACTATGGCTACACCTTC

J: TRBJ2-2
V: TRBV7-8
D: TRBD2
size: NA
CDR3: CASSEWPKTSGGKNTGELFF
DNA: TGTGCCAGCAGCGAATGGCCAAAGACTAGCGGGGGGAAGAACACCGGGGAGCTGTTTTTT

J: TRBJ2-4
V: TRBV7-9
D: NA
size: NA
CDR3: CASSLGGGQLAKNIQYF
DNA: TGTGCCAGCAGCTTAGGGGGCGGGCAGTTAGCCAAAAACATTCAGTACTTC

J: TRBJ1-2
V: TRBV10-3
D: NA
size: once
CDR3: CAISATASGGYTF
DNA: TGTGCCATCAGTGCAACAGCATCCGGTGGCTACACCTTC

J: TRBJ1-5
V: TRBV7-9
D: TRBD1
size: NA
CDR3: CASSFGTGPFGQPQHF
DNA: TGTGCCAGCAGCTTTGGGACAGGCCCCTTCGGGCAGCCCCAGCATTTT

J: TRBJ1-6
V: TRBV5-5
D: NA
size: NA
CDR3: CASSSHLRGGNSPLHF
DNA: TGTGCCAGCAGCTCCCACTTAAGAGGGGGGAATTCACCCCTCCACTTT

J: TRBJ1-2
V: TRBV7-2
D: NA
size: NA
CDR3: CASSLEYDSDGGYTF
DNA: TGTGCCAGCAGCTTAGAATACGACAGCGATGGGGGCTACACCTTC

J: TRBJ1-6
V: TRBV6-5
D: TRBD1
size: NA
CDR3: CASSYLAGGNSPLHF
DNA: TGTGCCAGCAGTTACCTGGCAGGGGGCAATTCACCCCTCCACTTT

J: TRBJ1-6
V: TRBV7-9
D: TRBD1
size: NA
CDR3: CASSPGQGLRGSPLHF
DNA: TGTGCCAGCAGCCCAGGACAGGGGTTAAGAGGTTCACCCCTCCACTTT

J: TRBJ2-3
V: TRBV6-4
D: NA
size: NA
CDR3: CASRRSGLGTDTQYF
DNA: TGTGCCAGCAGAAGGTCAGGGTTGGGCACAGATACGCAGTATTTT

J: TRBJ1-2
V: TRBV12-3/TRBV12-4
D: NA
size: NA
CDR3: CASSYRVGYGYTF
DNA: TGTGCCAGCAGTTACAGGGTCGGCTATGGCTACACCTTC

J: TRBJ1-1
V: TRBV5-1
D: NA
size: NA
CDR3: CASSLIGPREAFF
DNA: TGCGCCAGCAGCTTGATCGGGCCTAGAGAGGCTTTCTTT

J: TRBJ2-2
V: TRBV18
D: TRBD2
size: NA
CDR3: CASSPRGRGDYTGELFF
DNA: TGTGCCAGCTCACCACGAGGGAGGGGAGACTACACCGGGGAGCTGTTTTTT

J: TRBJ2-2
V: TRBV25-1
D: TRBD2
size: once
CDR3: CASSGISGRGATGELFF
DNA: TGTGCCAGCAGTGGTATTAGCGGGAGGGGGGCCACCGGGGAGCTGTTTTTT

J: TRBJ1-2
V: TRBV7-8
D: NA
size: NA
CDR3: CASSQQPGSSYGYTF
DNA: TGTGCCAGCAGCCAACAACCCGGGTCGAGCTATGGCTACACCTTC

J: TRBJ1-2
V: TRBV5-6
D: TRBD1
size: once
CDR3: CASSLGTGGMSYTF
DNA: TGTGCCAGCAGCTTAGGGACAGGGGGCATGAGCTACACCTTC

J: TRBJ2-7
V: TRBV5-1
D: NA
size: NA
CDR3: CASSLGHNENYEQYF
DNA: TGCGCCAGCAGCTTGGGGCACAATGAGAACTACGAGCAGTACTTC

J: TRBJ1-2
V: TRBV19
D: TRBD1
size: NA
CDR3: CASKVRDRGNYGYTF
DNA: TGTGCCAGTAAGGTCCGTGACAGGGGTAACTATGGCTACACCTTC

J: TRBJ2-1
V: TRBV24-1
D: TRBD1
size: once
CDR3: CAAGTDSYNEQFF
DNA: TGTGCCGCCGGGACAGACTCCTACAATGAGCAGTTCTTC

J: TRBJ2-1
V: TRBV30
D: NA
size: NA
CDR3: CAWSAYNEQFF
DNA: TGTGCCTGGAGTGCTTACAATGAGCAGTTCTTC

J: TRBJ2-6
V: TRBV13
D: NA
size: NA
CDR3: CASSPVPRANVLTF
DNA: TGTGCCAGCAGCCCCGTTCCTAGGGCCAACGTCCTGACTTTC

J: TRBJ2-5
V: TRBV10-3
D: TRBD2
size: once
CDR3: CAISVGGEGNQETQYF
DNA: TGTGCCATCAGTGTTGGGGGGGAGGGAAACCAAGAGACCCAGTACTTC

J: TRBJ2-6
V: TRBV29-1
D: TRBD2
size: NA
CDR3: CGTRGRAGANVLTF
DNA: TGCGGAACTAGAGGGAGGGCTGGGGCCAACGTCCTGACTTTC

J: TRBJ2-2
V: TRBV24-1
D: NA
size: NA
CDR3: CATSDLRTGLGKGGKGVAGELFF
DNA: TGTGCCACCAGTGATTTAAGAACAGGGTTAGGCAAAGGTGGTAAAGGAGTGGCCGGGGAGCTGTTTTTT

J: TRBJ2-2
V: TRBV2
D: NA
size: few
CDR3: CASSEVRGRTGELFF
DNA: TGTGCCAGCAGTGAAGTGAGGGGTAGGACCGGGGAGCTGTTTTTT

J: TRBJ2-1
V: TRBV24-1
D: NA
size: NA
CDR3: CATSDPRGVTSYNEQFF
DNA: TGTGCCACCAGTGATCCTAGGGGGGTTACCTCCTACAATGAGCAGTTCTTC

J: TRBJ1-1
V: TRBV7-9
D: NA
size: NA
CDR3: CASSLSNTLNTEAFF
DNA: TGTGCCAGCAGCTTAAGTAACACGCTGAACACTGAAGCTTTCTTT

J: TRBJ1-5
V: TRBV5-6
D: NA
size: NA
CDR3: CASSPGVGVNQPQHF
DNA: TGTGCCAGCAGCCCGGGGGTCGGGGTAAATCAGCCCCAGCATTTT

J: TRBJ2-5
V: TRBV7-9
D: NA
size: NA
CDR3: CASSLTPAQETQYF
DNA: TGTGCCAGCAGCTTAACCCCTGCCCAAGAGACCCAGTACTTC

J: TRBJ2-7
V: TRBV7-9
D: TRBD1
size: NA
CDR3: CASSAWTGAGYEQYF
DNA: TGTGCCAGCAGCGCGTGGACAGGGGCTGGTTACGAGCAGTACTTC

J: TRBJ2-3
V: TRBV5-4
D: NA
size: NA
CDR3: CASSLANTQYF
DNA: TGTGCCAGCAGCTTGGCAAATACGCAGTATTTT

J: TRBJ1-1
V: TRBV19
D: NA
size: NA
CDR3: CASRAGTPTEAFF
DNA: TGTGCCAGTAGGGCCGGGACACCCACTGAAGCTTTCTTT

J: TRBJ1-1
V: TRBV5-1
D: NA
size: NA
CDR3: CASSERRVRMNTEAFF
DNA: TGCGCCAGCAGCGAACGCAGGGTTCGCATGAACACTGAAGCTTTCTTT

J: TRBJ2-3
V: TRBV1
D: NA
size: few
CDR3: CTSSQVTSGGTTDTQYF
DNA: TGCACCAGCAGCCAAGTTACTAGCGGGGGGACCACAGATACGCAGTATTTT

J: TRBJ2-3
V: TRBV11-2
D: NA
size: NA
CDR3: CASSNQQGRGDTQYF
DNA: TGTGCCAGCAGCAATCAACAGGGAAGGGGGGATACGCAGTATTTT